The T cell receptor (beta chain) described here comes from a study of identical twins' blood T cells (dated by TCRdb to about 2013). Regarding the complete study: The approximately twelve libraries, six for the alpha chain and six for the beta chain, yielded 45 million to 55 million Illumina reads in total. TCR alpha and beta chain repertoires of three pairs of monozygous twins were compared using next-generation sequencing to assess genetic influence on repertoire formation. What the research found in general, with its limitations: Among the most abundant TCRbeta clonotypes, every donor shared more CDR3 sequences with her own twin than with unrelated donors. The number of CDR3 clonotypes shared between two donors was mainly determined by the product of the cloneset sizes of the two donors, and no clear deviation from this trend was shown by twins. Because the twins were reared together, environmental influences could not be ruled out as the explanation for twin similarity. V gene usage was reported to be markedly more similar within twin pairs than between unrelated donors, even among non-selected out-of-frame TCRbeta clonotypes. Validation by independent studies was stated to be required for the proposed role of the TCRalpha J segment in MHC recognition during thymic selection.

Cut back by 5 bases and 8 bases, the V and J ends lie 15 bases apart. Its CDR3 holds 13 amino acids, cysteine through phenylalanine. Only the CDR3 portion is preserved as DNA: 39 bases, with reading frame beginning at the first base. Worth noting for this clonotype: No cognate antigen has been identified for it. Base qualities are missing; no much larger clone stands one base away.

The library was prepared using 5' RACE. This sample was sequenced with an Illumina Genome Analyzer IIx. To prepare the RNA-based TCR cDNA libraries, a previously described protocol was followed, with several modifications. To prevent cross-contamination, sample-specific barcodes were introduced on both ends of each TCR cDNA library during cDNA synthesis and amplification. The authors' analysis ran thus. Between about 90,000 and nearly 550,000 clonotypes were identified per individual, and roughly 2.2 to 3.6 million CDR3-containing reads were obtained per library. Reads carrying improper barcode index combinations were removed, after which the MiTCR software was used to build a cloneset for each library. While assembling CDR3 clonotypes, MiTCR corrected PCR and sequencing errors and either filtered or rescued low-quality reads. Artificial out-of-frame clonotypes were removed by being mapped to in-frame sequences, with one indel in the CDR3 allowed. To measure how similar V and J gene usage was between donors, Jensen-Shannon divergence was divided by mean entropy. TCRdb applied fastp at Q25 and MiXCR to the public reads, then kept only in-frame beta chains. Rows with one shared CDR3 protein collapse into an entry with the most common genes and DNA. None of the V and J calls come from the authors' own analysis; TCRdb made them. For this sample the table gives 350,000 to 400,000 distinct CDR3 sequences, of which 28% were detected only once. Together, the top ten hold 5.5% to 7% of the sample.

Six healthy women forming three monozygous twin pairs were used as donors. All three twin pairs had been reared together and were thought likely to have met the same infectious agents and vaccines. RNA was isolated from peripheral blood mononuclear cells and used to prepare TCR cDNA libraries. The clonotype comes from a woman aged 18 to 55 in good health. The sequence links TRBV12-3 or TRBV12-4 to TRBJ1-1; D gene: possibly TRBD1, on 6 matching bases. Sequenced: PBMCs. The CDR3 loop reads CASSPWDILEAFF. The DNA sequence is as follows: TGTGCCAGCAGTCCCTGGGACATCCTCGAAGCTTTCTTT.